The 9 T cell receptor beta chains below come from one sample, sequenced in a study of T cell repertoires in aging, cancer and after chemotherapy. TRB rearrangements spanning V, D and J were amplified using mixed TRB-A/B primers. TCRdb redid the calling of the multiplex PCR reads with MiXCR, one entry per CDR3 protein. The sample consists of around 12,000 distinct CDR3 sequences, around 25% of them appearing once. TCR beta rearrangements were amplified from peripheral blood genomic DNA. The sample comprised blood. These receptor sequences come from a human donor in good health.

By sample share, this clonotype is medium-sized (0.01 to 0.1%). V usage is TRBV6-5 and J usage is TRBJ2-1, with D perhaps TRBD1 or TRBD2 (5 bases each). From germline, CDR1 is MNHEY and CDR2 SVGAGI. Trimming removed 7 bases from V and 2 bases from J, with 12 bases in between. The CDR3 is 14 residues long. Written as DNA, the CDR3 is TGTGCCAGCATGGGGACGGGTACCTACAATGAGCAGTTCTTC. This gives the protein CASMGTGTYNEQFF.

This clonotype is medium-sized (0.01 to 0.1%). This sequence joins TRBV15 and TRBJ1-1; 8 bases align to TRBD1. The CDR3 loop spans 14 amino acids. The germline gives CDR1 LNHNV, CDR2 YYDKDF (reference sequence). Trimming at V came to 5 bases and at J to 3 bases, leaving 5 bases not matched to a gene. CDR3 bases: TGTGCCACCAGCGAGGGACAGGCGCACACTGAAGCTTTCTTT. The encoded protein is CATSEGQAHTEAFF.

This clonotype was seen only a few times. The chain joins TRBV6-1 to TRBJ1-2; D remains unclear. Between the trimmed V and J ends, which lost 6 bases and 4 bases, there was a span of 18 bases. Germline CDR1 MNHNS, CDR2 SASEGT. CDR3 size: 15 residues. This CDR3 is CASRDPRSLSYGYTF. The CDR3 DNA is TGTGCCAGCAGAGACCCCAGGAGTCTTTCCTATGGCTACACCTTC.

The chain employs TRBV5-6 and TRBJ2-7; possibly TRBD1 for D (6 bases). The V and J ends lost 4 bases and 1 base respectively, with 15 bases between them. Germline V gene sequence: CDR1 SGHDT, CDR2 YYEEEE. The length of the CDR3 is 15 residues. The CDR3 spells CASSPQGFGSYEQYF. CDR3 coding DNA: TGTGCCAGCAGCCCCCAGGGGTTCGGTTCCTACGAGCAGTACTTC.

In this sample, this clonotype turned up a few times. The V gene is TRBV19, the J gene TRBJ1-5; D gene unclear. CDR1 and CDR2 from the germline V gene are LNHDA and SQIVND (reference sequence). V shed 7 bases and J shed 2 bases, with 18 bases lying between them. This CDR3 has 16 residues. The CDR3 reads CASTQSPGARNQPQHF. Written as DNA, the CDR3 is TGTGCCAGTACCCAGAGTCCGGGCGCACGCAATCAGCCCCAGCATTTT. Variable domain in full (rest from reference TRBV19 and TRBJ1-5): DGGITQSPKYLFRKEGQNVTLSCEQNLNHDAMYWYRQDPGQGLRLIYYSQIVNDFQKGDIAEGYSVSREKKESFPLTVTSAQKNPTAFYLCASTQSPGARNQPQHFGDGTRLSIL.

This clonotype was seen more than once but under ten times. This rearrangement joins TRBV15 to TRBJ2-4; tentatively, D is TRBD2 (7 bases). V gave up 3 bases and J gave up 9 bases, with 18 bases separating them. CDR1 and CDR2 from the germline V gene are LNHNV and YYDKDF (reference sequence). The CDR3 is 15 amino acids. The CDR3 nucleotides read TGTGCCACCAGCAGTGCGGAGGGGGGGCCGAGCATTCAGTACTTC. Translation: CATSSAEGGPSIQYF.

In its sample, this clonotype is medium-sized. The gene calls are TRBV19 and TRBJ2-7; 7 bases agree with TRBD1. Trimming took 5 bases from V and 4 from J; bases not matched to a gene: 5. Germline V gene data show CDR1 as LNHDA and CDR2 as SQIVND (reference sequence). This CDR3 has 13 residues. The CDR3 protein is CASSPLTGYEQYF. DNA of the CDR3: TGTGCCAGTAGTCCGCTGACAGGGTACGAGCAGTACTTC.

A few counts support this clonotype. The CDR3 is CASSLGSTGEAFF. The CDR3 nucleotides are TGCGCCAGCAGCTTGGGCAGCACAGGGGAAGCTTTCTTT. The chain links TRBV5-1 to TRBJ1-1; D perhaps matches TRBD1 (6 bases). In germline, CDR1 is SGHRS, CDR2 YFSETQ. V lost 0 bases to trimming and J lost 8 bases, with 11 bases between them. The CDR3 length is 13 residues.

In DNA, the CDR3 is TGCGCCAGCAGCCAGGGACAGGGTCCGTTCTACGAGCAGTACTTC. Residues: CASSQGQGPFYEQYF. The rearrangement joins TRBV4-3 to TRBJ2-7, with TRBD1 matching over 9 bases. V shed 3 bases and J 3 bases; nucleotides not matched to a gene: 6. CDR3 length: 15 amino acids. The germline V gene encodes CDR1 LGHNA and CDR2 YSLEER.